What follows are 30 T cell receptor beta chains derived from one specimen sequenced in a study of regulatory T cells in long-lasting Graves disease (dated by TCRdb to the early 2020s). To prepare the library, multiplex PCR was applied. Sequenced using an Illumina HiSeq 4000. TCR beta libraries were built with iRepertoire HTBI primers and Arm-PCR amplification of CDR3 regions. The public sequencing data were trimmed at Q25 with fastp and processed into clonotypes with MiXCR by TCRdb, which kept only in-frame beta chains. Rows are combined by CDR3 protein, so each entry shows the most common genes and DNA. Here the sample has 450,000 to 500,000 distinct CDR3 sequences; around 15% occur a single time. The top ten constitute 12% of the sample. Sample time point, as interpreted from the label and publication: newly diagnosed GD, antithyroid drugs for less than 3 months. For both TCR sequencing and RNA sequencing, RNA was extracted from PBMCs in TRIzol.

The sample was also linked to a second study, of T cells in Graves' hyperthyroidism and ophthalmopathy.

Sequencing used peripheral blood mononuclear cells (PBMCs), obtained at new diagnosis, from a patient treated with antithyroid drugs. Receptors were obtained from a man between 40 and 49 years old with Graves disease. Donor details come from another sample of the same person, matched by shared clones.

The gene calls are TRBV9 and TRBJ1-1; 10 bases map to TRBD1. Trimming cost V 7 bases and J 5 bases; bases outside gene matches: 5. Looked up from germline, CDR1 is SGDLS and CDR2 is YYNGEE. This CDR3 is 13 amino acids long. The CDR3 sequence is CASGQGVLTEAFF. In DNA, the CDR3 is TGTGCCAGCGGACAGGGGGTGTTAACTGAAGCTTTCTTT.

The chain carries TRBV19 and TRBJ2-7; D unresolved. Germline CDR1 is LNHDA and CDR2 is SQIVND (reference sequence). The V gene lost 3 bases and the J gene lost 3 bases, with 9 bases spanning the gap. This CDR3 contains 13 residues. The CDR3 here is CASSIPGFYEQYF. Here the CDR3 DNA reads TGTGCCAGTAGTATTCCCGGTTTCTACGAGCAGTACTTC.

V is TRBV14 and J is TRBJ2-2; tentatively, D is TRBD1 or TRBD2 (5 bases each). The length of the CDR3 is 14 residues. Germline CDR1 SGHDN, CDR2 FVKESK. Trimming pared 4 bases from V and 5 bases from J, leaving 11 bases between. CDR3 DNA sequence: TGTGCCAGCAGCCTTAATTGGGGGACCGGGGAGCTGTTTTTT. Its protein product is CASSLNWGTGELFF.

The J gene is TRBJ1-1, the V gene TRBV11-2, with TRBD1 matching over 7 bases. Germline V gives CDR1 SGHAT, CDR2 FQNNGV. The CDR3 length is 18 residues. V was pared by 1 base and J by 0 bases, with 11 bases of the junction left unmatched. CDR3 nucleotide sequence: TGTGCCAGCAGCTTAGCCTACGACAGGGCCAGGCTGAACACTGAAGCTTTCTTT. Encoded protein: CASSLAYDRARLNTEAFF.

In its sample, this clonotype was seen many times. The J gene is TRBJ2-3, the V gene TRBV28; TRBD2 matches 7 bases. Trimming removed 4 bases from V and 4 bases from J; junction bases left unmatched: 8. Germline V gene lookup returns CDR1 MDHEN and CDR2 SYDVKM. The CDR3 is made up of 15 amino acids. The CDR3 is CASSSPGTTSDTQYF. The DNA of the CDR3 is TGTGCCAGCAGTTCCCCCGGGACTACTTCAGATACGCAGTATTTT.

This clonotype has a handful of counts. The CDR3 region has the DNA TGTGCCAGCAGCGGGACCGGGACAGAGAACACTGAAGCTTTCTTT. This translates into CASSGTGTENTEAFF. The chain recombines TRBV7-9 with TRBJ1-1; 7 bases fit TRBD1. The CDR3 contains 15 residues. V trimming: 5 bases; J trimming: 1 base; junction bases outside the gene matches: 7. Germline CDR1 SEHNR, CDR2 FQNEAQ (reference sequence).

This clonotype was recorded at least ten times. The V gene is TRBV28, the J gene TRBJ2-7; D is possibly TRBD1 (6 bases). The CDR3 consists of 15 residues. Per the germline V gene, CDR1 is MDHEN and CDR2 is SYDVKM. The V and J ends lost 5 bases and 2 bases respectively, with 16 bases between them. CDR3 sequence: CASSMRGTSTYEQYF. DNA of the CDR3: TGTGCCAGCAGTATGCGTGGGACATCTACCTACGAGCAGTACTTC.

This clonotype was seen ten or more times. The chain carries TRBV2 and TRBJ1-4; 7 bases map to TRBD1. This CDR3 has 14 amino acids. With 5 bases clipped from V and 5 bases from J, the junction kept 5 bases outside the gene matches. Germline assignment: CDR1 SNHLY and CDR2 FYNNEI. CDR3 in DNA: TGTGCCAGCAGTATCAGGGGGATGAATGAAAAACTGTTTTTT. Translated, it gives CASSIRGMNEKLFF.

The chain carries TRBV20-1 and TRBJ1-1, with TRBD1 matching 9 bases. The CDR3 has 12 amino acids. Looked up from germline, CDR1 is DFQATT and CDR2 is SNEGSKA (reference sequence). CDR3 nucleotide sequence: TGCAGGCCGGGACAGGGGAACACTGAAGCTTTCTTT. Translating gives CRPGQGNTEAFF.

The sample holds many counts of this clonotype. The CDR3 coding sequence is TGCGCCAGCAGCTTTCGGCTAGCGGGTCGCAATGAGCAGTTCTTC. Its protein is CASSFRLAGRNEQFF. This chain joins TRBV5-1 and TRBJ2-1; TRBD2 aligns across 8 bases. The CDR3 loop spans 15 amino acids. With 2 bases clipped from V and 6 bases from J, the junction kept 7 bases outside the gene matches. Looked up from germline, CDR1 is SGHRS and CDR2 is YFSETQ.

The chain links TRBV18 to TRBJ2-2; 8 bases fit TRBD1. Germline CDR1 is KGHSH and CDR2 is LQKENI. Trimming removed 6 bases from V and 4 bases from J; junction bases left unmatched: 7. CDR3 length: 15 residues. This CDR3 reads CASSLGQVGTGELFF. The CDR3, as DNA: TGTGCCAGCTCCCTGGGACAGGTCGGCACCGGGGAGCTGTTTTTT.

This clonotype has a count of ten or more. The V call is TRBV6-1, the J call TRBJ1-1; 7 bases align to TRBD1. The CDR3 runs to 14 residues. The junction had 7 bases not matched to a gene; V was cut back by 6 bases and J by 3 bases. CDR1 MNHNS and CDR2 SASEGT come from the germline V gene. CDR3 in amino acids: CASRKQGRHTEAFF. As DNA, the CDR3 is TGTGCCAGCAGGAAACAGGGGAGGCACACTGAAGCTTTCTTT.

This clonotype was counted many times. J is TRBJ2-5 and V is TRBV11-1; 10 bases align to TRBD2. In germline, CDR1 is SGHAT, CDR2 FQDESV (reference sequence). Trimming at V came to 0 bases and at J to 4 bases, leaving 2 bases not matched to a gene. The CDR3 consists of 15 residues. In nucleotides, the CDR3 is TGTGCCAGCAGCTTAGCGGCTAGCGGGAGAGAGACCCAGTACTTC. This codes for CASSLAASGRETQYF.

About this clonotype: A much larger clone is a single base away; this may be a read error. This sequence joins TRBV6-9 and TRBJ2-1; TRBD2 matches 7 bases. Per germline, CDR1 MNHGY and CDR2 SVAAGI. The CDR3 is 13 residues long. Unmatched junction bases numbered 8, after V lost 3 bases and J lost 12 bases. Here the CDR3 reads CASSYREETGQFF. CDR3 in DNA: TGTGCCAGCAGTTACCGGGAGGAAACGGGGCAGTTCTTC.

Points on this clonotype: Its ends do not fully match the called genes, so a read error is possible. This rearrangement joins TRBV11-2 to TRBJ2-3, with D unresolved. The CDR3 covers 16 residues. CDR1 and CDR2 (germline): SGHAT, FQNNGV. The chain's CDR3 is CANSPLMADALDTQYF. The CDR3, as DNA: TGTGCCAACAGCCCCCTAATGGCGGATGCACTTGATACGCAGTATTTT.

This clonotype was detected many times. This sequence joins TRBV28 and TRBJ1-1, with D possibly matching TRBD1 (6 bases). Germline CDR1 reads MDHEN; CDR2 reads SYDVKM. This CDR3 region has 13 residues. V was clipped by 6 bases and J by 4 bases, with 12 bases between them. DNA of the CDR3: TGTGCCAGCAGGAACAGGGACTTCACTGAAGCTTTCTTT. This translates into CASRNRDFTEAFF.

In its sample, this clonotype was seen once. The chain recombines TRBV4-1 with TRBJ2-7; either TRBD1 or TRBD2 may supply D (5 bases each). Trimming pared 0 bases from V and 11 bases from J, leaving 23 bases between. The CDR3 extends over 16 amino acids. Germline V gives CDR1 MGHRA, CDR2 YSYEKL. DNA of the CDR3: TGCGCCAGCAGCCAAGAAGGAGGTGGGGCAGGGCCTCCGAAGTACTTC. Its protein is CASSQEGGGAGPPKYF.

The V and J genes are TRBV9 and TRBJ2-7; 7 bases fit TRBD2. CDR1 is SGDLS, CDR2 YYNGEE, per germline. The CDR3 is made up of 15 amino acids. With V trimmed by 2 bases and J by 8 bases, 13 bases remained unmatched. CDR3 sequence: CASSVTGTISVKQYF. The CDR3, as DNA: TGTGCCAGCAGCGTCACCGGGACTATCTCCGTCAAGCAGTACTTC.

Details on this clonotype: One end of the junction varies from germline; a read error may be responsible. The chain carries TRBV5-1 and TRBJ1-6, with 8 bases matching TRBD1. The CDR3 spans 15 residues. CDR1 and CDR2 from the germline V gene are SGHRS and YFSETQ. The CDR3 DNA sequence: TGTGCCAGCAGCGAAGGACAGGGAGATAATTCACCCCTCCACTTT. This translates into CASSEGQGDNSPLHF. Drawing the rest from reference TRBV5-1 and TRBJ1-6, the complete variable domain is KAGVTQTPRYLIKTRGQQVTLSCSPISGHRSVSWYQQTPGQGLQFLFEYFSETQRNKGNFPGRFSGRQFSNSRSEMNVSTLELGDSALYLCASSEGQGDNSPLHFGNGTRLTVT.

Many counts were recorded for this clonotype. This sequence joins TRBV10-3 and TRBJ2-3, with D perhaps TRBD2 (6 bases). This CDR3 has 14 amino acids. V was shortened by 10 bases and J by 6 bases, with 20 bases between the two germline ends. Germline assignment: CDR1 ENHRY and CDR2 SYGVKD. This CDR3 is CASATGTVTDTQYF. The CDR3 DNA follows: TGTGCCAGCGCAACCGGGACTGTGACGGATACGCAGTATTTT.

This clonotype was detected many times. The gene calls are TRBV11-2 and TRBJ2-1; D is undetermined. The V and J ends lost 0 bases and 4 bases respectively, with 7 bases between them. Germline loops: CDR1 SGHAT, CDR2 FQNNGV. This CDR3 is built from 14 residues. The CDR3 loop is CASSLDRRYNEQFF. The CDR3 DNA sequence: TGTGCCAGCAGCTTAGATCGACGTTACAATGAGCAGTTCTTC.

The table lists this clonotype with a few counts. The V call is TRBV12-3 or TRBV12-4, the J call TRBJ2-2; tentative D call: TRBD1 (6 bases). V gave up 5 bases and J gave up 0 bases, with 13 bases separating them. This CDR3 has 16 amino acids. The CDR3 sequence: CASSPVWDTNTGELFF. CDR3 nucleotide sequence: TGTGCCAGCAGTCCCGTATGGGACACGAACACCGGGGAGCTGTTTTTT.

This clonotype was detected only a few times. One base away lies a much larger clone, so this may be a sequencing read error. The chain has TRBV30 and TRBJ1-2; D remains ambiguous. Germline assignment: CDR1 GTSNPN and CDR2 SVGIG (reference sequence). The CDR3 is made up of 11 amino acids. The CDR3 DNA reads TGTGCCTGGTATACGAACTGTGGCTACACCTTC. Translated, it gives CAWYTNCGYTF.

The rearrangement joins TRBV28 to TRBJ2-3; TRBD1 matches 7 bases. The length of the CDR3 is 11 residues. Per germline, CDR1 MDHEN and CDR2 SYDVKM. The DNA for the CDR3 is TGTTCTACAGGGGTCACAGATACGCAGTATTTT. Translating gives CSTGVTDTQYF.

In DNA, the CDR3 is TGTGCCAGCCAAGGGAAAAGGTGGGAGACCCAGTACTTC. Translated: CASQGKRWETQYF. The chain joins TRBV27 to TRBJ2-5; D is unclear. CDR3 length: 13 residues. The V end was cut by 8 bases, the J end by 5 bases, with 15 bases between. Germline V lookup: CDR1 MNHEY, CDR2 SMNVEV (reference sequence).

This clonotype was seen only a few times. This sequence may be a read error, since a much larger clone differs from it by one base. The V call is TRBV28, the J call TRBJ2-7; D is undetermined. The V end was cut by 3 bases, the J end by 3 bases, with 9 bases between. This CDR3 is 13 amino acids long. Per the germline V gene, CDR1 is MDHEN and CDR2 is SYDVKM. As DNA, the CDR3 is TGTGCCAGCAGTTTGCTAGTTGACTACGAGCAGTACTTC. Residues: CASSLLVDYEQYF.

V is TRBV29-1 and J is TRBJ2-5, with D perhaps given as TRBD1 or TRBD2 (5 bases each). Germline CDR1 SQVTM, CDR2 ANQGSEA. The CDR3 has 15 amino acids. V was shortened by 5 bases and J by 4 bases, with 20 bases between the two germline ends. The CDR3 DNA is TGCAGCGTTTACGTATCTGGGGGATTGGCAGAGACCCAGTACTTC. Protein: CSVYVSGGLAETQYF.

The chain has TRBV28 and TRBJ1-2; 8 bases fit TRBD1. Trimming at V came to 3 bases and at J to 6 bases, leaving 9 bases not matched to a gene. CDR1 and CDR2 from the germline V gene are MDHEN and SYDVKM. CDR3 length: 15 residues. The CDR3 DNA reads as TGTGCCAGCAGTTTGAGCGGACAGGGAGTGGATGGCTACACCTTC. Protein sequence: CASSLSGQGVDGYTF.

The CDR3 DNA is TGCAGCGTCCTAGCGGCTTACTCCTACGAGCAGTACTTC. This gives the protein CSVLAAYSYEQYF. The V call is TRBV29-1, the J call TRBJ2-7, with 7 bases fitting TRBD2. The length of the CDR3 is 13 residues. CDR1 and CDR2 (germline): SQVTM, ANQGSEA. The junction had 5 bases not matched to a gene; V was cut back by 6 bases and J by 0 bases.

The rearrangement links TRBV3-1 to TRBJ1-5; 8 bases fit TRBD1. The junction had 6 bases not matched to a gene; V was cut back by 3 bases and J by 2 bases. Germline-derived CDR1 and CDR2 are LGHDT and YNNKEL (reference sequence). This CDR3 contains 16 residues. CDR3 protein: CASSQRQGNGNQPQHF. CDR3 DNA: TGTGCCAGCAGCCAGCGACAGGGGAATGGCAATCAGCCCCAGCATTTT.